Below are 20 T cell receptor beta chains sequenced from a single sample in a study of blood T cell repertoires in COVID-19. TCRdb's copy holds only in-frame clones and misses some; the assay was immunoSEQ multiplex PCR. The sample shows more than 300,000 clones, 88% of them seen only once. The source material was PBMCs or T cells enriched from blood (not recorded which). Every receptor here comes from a woman between 18 and 29 years old who had recovered from COVID-19.

This clone was seen once. The chain carries TRBV4-1 and TRBJ1-1; 9 nucleotides match TRBD1. The CDR3 is 17 amino acids. Looked up from germline, CDR1 is MGHRA and CDR2 is YSYEKL. The V gene end was trimmed by 6 bases and the J gene end by 0 bases; junction bases not matched to a gene: 11. CDR3 sequence reads: CASRPGTGSLLNTEAFF. For the CDR3, the DNA is TGCGCCAGCAGACCAGGGACAGGGAGTCTATTGAACACTGAAGCTTTCTTT.

This clone was observed a few times. The chain couples TRBV30 to TRBJ1-5, with D maybe TRBD1 (6 bases). CDR1 and CDR2 from the germline V gene are GTSNPN and SVGIG (reference sequence). V was pared by 2 bases and J by 7 bases, with 12 bases between. This CDR3 contains 13 residues. Here the CDR3 reads CAWSTQGSQPQHF. CDR3 in DNA: TGTGCCTGGAGTACCCAGGGGTCCCAGCCCCAGCATTTT.

J is TRBJ1-1 and V is TRBV10-3; 7 nucleotides match TRBD1. The CDR3 totals 15 residues. Germline lookup yields CDR1 ENHRY and CDR2 SYGVKD. Germline trimming cut 6 bases from V and 0 bases from J; bases unmatched to any gene: 7. The CDR3 sequence: CAIRATGILNTEAFF. The CDR3 DNA is TGTGCCATCAGGGCGACAGGGATCTTGAACACTGAAGCTTTCTTT.

The chain carries TRBV14 and TRBJ2-7; maybe TRBD1 (6 bases). V lost 4 bases and J lost 7, with 20 bases in between. CDR3 size: 15 residues. Germline V lookup: CDR1 SGHDN, CDR2 FVKESK. The CDR3 region is CASSPGSSGALEQYF. The CDR3 DNA sequence: TGTGCCAGCAGCCCAGGAAGCTCAGGGGCGTTAGAGCAGTACTTC.

The genes are TRBV11-1 and TRBJ2-1; TRBD1 agrees at 10 bases. The CDR3 totals 15 residues. Per the germline V gene, CDR1 is SGHAT and CDR2 is FQDESV (reference sequence). Unmatched junction bases numbered 6, after V lost 2 bases and J lost 8 bases. The CDR3 loop is CASSLSGTGVHEQFF. The CDR3 nucleotides are TGTGCCAGCAGCTTATCCGGGACAGGGGTACATGAGCAGTTCTTC.

This sequence joins TRBV5-4 and TRBJ2-1; 12 bases are a match to TRBD2. From germline, CDR1 is SGHNT and CDR2 YYREEE (reference sequence). Trimming took 1 base from V and 8 from J; bases not matched to a gene: 4. CDR3 length: 15 residues. CDR3 loop: CASSLSLAGGYEQFF. The CDR3 bases are TGTGCCAGCAGCTTGTCGCTAGCGGGGGGGTATGAGCAGTTCTTC.

The chain uses TRBV11-2 and TRBJ1-1; 8 bases are shared with TRBD1. V shed 6 bases and J 0 bases; nucleotides not matched to a gene: 27. This CDR3 spans 22 amino acids. Germline V gene lookup returns CDR1 SGHAT and CDR2 FQNNGV. CDR3 coding DNA: TGTGCCAGCAGTCATGGACAGGGATGGTACGAGGCCAGTTCCCACATGAACACTGAAGCTTTCTTT. It yields the protein CASSHGQGWYEASSHMNTEAFF.

V and J are TRBV5-1 and TRBJ1-4, with D possibly being TRBD1 (5 bases). Per germline, CDR1 SGHRS and CDR2 YFSETQ. V lost 4 bases and J lost 6, with 16 bases in between. The CDR3 length is 15 residues. The CDR3 is CASSVWGGDYEKLFF. The DNA for the CDR3 is TGCGCCAGCAGCGTTTGGGGAGGGGACTATGAAAAACTGTTTTTT.

This sequence joins TRBV27 and TRBJ1-1; a weak D match, TRBD1 (6 bases). Germline V CDR1 and CDR2: MNHEY, SMNVEV (reference sequence). The CDR3 consists of 16 residues. The germline V and J ends were trimmed by 3 bases and 3 bases, with 17 bases remaining between them. The CDR3 region is CASSFRNRVSYTEAFF. CDR3 bases: TGTGCCAGCAGTTTTCGGAACAGGGTTTCGTACACTGAAGCTTTCTTT.

This sequence joins TRBV5-1 and TRBJ1-6; weak D call: TRBD1 (5 bases). The CDR3 is 16 residues long. V was clipped by 4 bases and J by 3 bases, with 14 bases between them. Germline CDR1 SGHRS, CDR2 YFSETQ. The CDR3 is CASSQPQANYNSPLHF. The CDR3 coding sequence is TGCGCCAGCAGCCAACCACAGGCTAACTATAATTCACCCCTCCACTTT.

The chain links TRBV5-6 to TRBJ1-2, with TRBD1 matching over 8 bases. In germline, CDR1 is SGHDT, CDR2 YYEEEE. V shed 4 bases, J shed 4 bases, and the junction held 9 bases outside the gene matches. The CDR3 is made up of 15 amino acids. The CDR3 reads CASSPPGGQVYGYTF. CDR3 coding DNA: TGTGCCAGCAGCCCCCCTGGGGGACAGGTCTATGGCTACACCTTC.

The rearrangement uses TRBV6-6 and TRBJ1-5; the match to TRBD1 covers 7 bases. The germline CDR1 and CDR2 sequences are MNHNY and SVGAGI (reference sequence). The CDR3 runs to 14 residues. The V segment lost 6 bases and the J segment 7 bases; nucleotides outside the gene matches: 9. The CDR3 spells CASRKTGSYQPQHF. The CDR3 DNA follows: TGTGCCAGCAGAAAGACAGGGTCATACCAGCCCCAGCATTTT.

This chain uses TRBV27 with TRBJ2-3; 10 bases are a match to TRBD2. The CDR3 spans 16 residues. Trimming cost V 6 bases and J 3 bases; bases outside gene matches: 9. The germline V gene has CDR1 MNHEY and CDR2 SMNVEV (reference sequence). CDR3 nucleotides: TGTGCCAGCAGATTGGTTTCTAGCGGGGGTACAGATACGCAGTATTTT. Its protein is CASRLVSSGGTDTQYF.

J is TRBJ1-5 and V is TRBV2; 7 bases are a match to TRBD1. This CDR3 region has 14 residues. V lost 5 bases to trimming and J lost 2 bases; unmatched junction nucleotides: 3. The germline V gene encodes CDR1 SNHLY and CDR2 FYNNEI. The CDR3: CASSWTGGNQPQHF. The CDR3 nucleotides are TGTGCCAGCAGTTGGACAGGTGGCAATCAGCCCCAGCATTTT.

The genes are TRBV5-4 and TRBJ2-4; the D gene is possibly TRBD2 (6 bases). V gave up 1 base and J gave up 8 bases, with 16 bases separating them. CDR1 SGHNT and CDR2 YYREEE come from the germline V gene (reference sequence). The CDR3 consists of 15 residues. This CDR3 is CASSLQPLAQDIQYF. The CDR3 nucleotides are TGTGCCAGCAGCTTGCAGCCACTAGCTCAGGACATTCAGTACTTC.

J is TRBJ1-2 and V is TRBV11-2; 8 positions agree with TRBD1. Germline assignment: CDR1 SGHAT and CDR2 FQNNGV. With 4 bases clipped from V and 0 bases from J, the junction kept 1 base outside the gene matches. The CDR3 spans 14 residues. The CDR3, as DNA: TGTGCCAGCAGCTCGGACAGGGCTAACTATGGCTACACCTTC. This gives the protein CASSSDRANYGYTF.

This clone occurred a few times. The chain couples TRBV7-9 to TRBJ2-1; 8 bases agree with TRBD2. This CDR3 region has 16 residues. The germline V gene has CDR1 SEHNR and CDR2 FQNEAQ (reference sequence). V lost 5 bases, J lost 1 base, and 7 bases stayed unmatched. CDR3 sequence: CASSPPGGGSYNEQFF. CDR3 nucleotide sequence: TGTGCCAGCAGCCCCCCAGGCGGGGGGTCCTACAATGAGCAGTTCTTC.

The chain links TRBV6-1 to TRBJ1-2, with D tentatively TRBD1 (6 bases). This CDR3 contains 14 residues. Germline-derived CDR1 and CDR2 are MNHNS and SASEGT. V gave up 3 bases and J gave up 6 bases, with 14 bases separating them. For the CDR3, the DNA is TGTGCCAGCAGTGATCGGCAGGGGAGAGATGGCTACACCTTC. Protein product: CASSDRQGRDGYTF.

The chain uses TRBV7-9 and TRBJ1-1, with no clear D. Per germline, CDR1 SEHNR and CDR2 FQNEAQ (reference sequence). The V gene lost 3 bases and the J gene lost 2 bases, with 4 bases spanning the gap. The CDR3 extends over 12 amino acids. CDR3 in DNA: TGTGCCAGCAGCTTGACTAACACTGAAGCTTTCTTT. Encoded protein: CASSLTNTEAFF.

This rearrangement joins TRBV18 to TRBJ2-5; D is possibly TRBD1 (5 bases). Germline CDR1 is KGHSH and CDR2 is LQKENI. V was pared by 3 bases and J by 7 bases, with 9 bases between. The CDR3 consists of 12 residues. CDR3 bases: TGTGCCAGCTCACCTCAGGGATGGACCCAGTACTTC. Protein: CASSPQGWTQYF.